Presented here are 20 T cell receptor beta chains from one specimen sequenced in a study of T cells expressing NK-cell markers. TCRdb re-called the 5' RACE reads; one entry per CDR3 protein, DNA not given. This table lists 350,000 to 450,000 distinct CDR3 sequences. Sequenced input: blood T cells: a sorted CD56 or NKG2C T cell subset, CD4+ or CD8+ T cells, or bulk PBMC T cells (not recorded which). Receptor source: a man between 18 and 69 years old in good health.

The genes are TRBV28 and TRBJ1-2. Germline V gene sequence: CDR1 MDHEN, CDR2 SYDVKM. This CDR3 region has 14 residues. CDR3 sequence reads: CASSLKVGSYGYTF.

The genes are TRBV19 and TRBJ1-2; TCRdb designates TRBD1, a call that cannot be tested without DNA. The germline CDR1 and CDR2 sequences are LNHDA and SQIVND (reference sequence). The CDR3 is made up of 13 amino acids. This CDR3 reads CASRVRGDYGYTF. The full variable domain, in which reference TRBV19 and TRBJ1-2 provide the parts outside the CDR3, is DGGITQSPKYLFRKEGQNVTLSCEQNLNHDAMYWYRQDPGQGLRLIYYSQIVNDFQKGDIAEGYSVSREKKESFPLTVTSAQKNPTAFYLCASRVRGDYGYTFGSGTRLTVV.

The J gene is TRBJ2-5, the V gene TRBV3-1; the TCRdb D gene call, TRBD2, has no DNA to confirm it. The CDR3 has 16 amino acids. The germline V gene has CDR1 LGHDT and CDR2 YNNKEL (reference sequence). CDR3 loop: CASSRGTSGGQETQYF.

This chain links TRBV6-5 with TRBJ2-7; there is no DNA to check the TCRdb D call of TRBD1. The germline V gene has CDR1 MNHEY and CDR2 SVGAGI. This CDR3 is 14 amino acids long. CDR3 region: CASSYRDRGYEQYF.

The chain recombines TRBV7-2 with TRBJ2-7; TCRdb picks TRBD1, but there is no DNA to check that call. The CDR3 length is 15 residues. In germline, CDR1 is SGHTA, CDR2 FQGNSA. CDR3 in amino acids: CASSLGWRDTYEQYF.

The J gene is TRBJ2-3, the V gene TRBV7-2; TCRdb's assignment of TRBD2 cannot be checked, as there is no DNA. This CDR3 comprises 15 residues. Germline V gene sequence: CDR1 SGHTA, CDR2 FQGNSA. Here the CDR3 reads CASSSERGGGSTQYF.

The V gene is TRBV6-5, the J gene TRBJ1-2; TCRdb lists TRBD1, though no DNA is available to test this call. The CDR3 length is 17 residues. CDR1 and CDR2 (germline): MNHEY, SVGAGI. The CDR3 protein is CASSYPLGTGRNYGYTF.

This chain links TRBV10-3 with TRBJ2-3; the D call of TRBD2 rests on TCRdb alone, since no DNA is present to check it. CDR3 length equals 16 residues. Germline values: CDR1 ENHRY, CDR2 SYGVKD. CDR3 in amino acids: CATATMSGGSTDTQYF.

The CDR3 spells CASSLWQGSSPLHF. This chain joins TRBV5-1 and TRBJ1-6; TCRdb reports TRBD1, a call that lacks DNA to check it against. CDR3 length: 14 amino acids. The germline V gene has CDR1 SGHRS and CDR2 YFSETQ.

The V and J genes are TRBV19 and TRBJ1-1; TCRdb lists TRBD1, though no DNA is available to test this call. Germline V gene lookup returns CDR1 LNHDA and CDR2 SQIVND (reference sequence). This CDR3 region has 15 residues. CDR3: CASSKLSVDRKEAFF.

The CDR3 loop is CASSYSIVAGAGSDGELFF. The chain uses TRBV6-5 and TRBJ2-2; the D gene TCRdb calls, TRBD2, cannot be checked with no DNA. CDR1 MNHEY and CDR2 SVGAGI come from the germline V gene. The length of the CDR3 is 19 residues.

This chain's CDR3 is CSVGRGASTDTQYF. This chain joins TRBV29-1 and TRBJ2-3. Germline lookup yields CDR1 SQVTM and CDR2 ANQGSEA. This CDR3 is 14 amino acids long.

The J gene is TRBJ2-7, the V gene TRBV28; TCRdb designates TRBD2, a call that cannot be tested without DNA. CDR1 and CDR2 (germline): MDHEN, SYDVKM. This CDR3 is built from 18 residues. CDR3 in amino acids: CASSFTKRDRDFSYEQYF.

This rearrangement joins TRBV20-1 to TRBJ1-5; TCRdb names TRBD1, which stays unverified in the absence of DNA. This CDR3 has 13 amino acids. Germline V lookup: CDR1 DFQATT, CDR2 SNEGSKA (reference sequence). CDR3 in amino acids: CSAFDRGNQPQHF.

The V gene is TRBV5-5, the J gene TRBJ1-4; TCRdb outputs TRBD1, but without DNA this stays unchecked. Germline loops: CDR1 SGHKS, CDR2 YYEKEE (reference sequence). The CDR3 loop spans 14 amino acids. The CDR3: CASIFGQSNEKLFF. Looking up the rest from reference TRBV5-5 and TRBJ1-4 gives the full variable domain: DAGVTQSPTHLIKTRGQQVTLRCSPISGHKSVSWYQQVLGQGPQFIFQYYEKEERGRGNFPDRFSARQFPNYSSELNVNALLLGDSALYLCASIFGQSNEKLFFGSGTQLSVL.

This chain links TRBV20-1 with TRBJ2-7; checking the TCRdb D call of TRBD1 is not possible without DNA. The CDR3 runs to 14 residues. Germline V gene lookup returns CDR1 DFQATT and CDR2 SNEGSKA (reference sequence). This CDR3 reads CSASPGFKEFEQYF.

The CDR3 sequence is CASSPQQGLGYGYTF. This chain connects TRBV4-2 to TRBJ1-2; checking the TCRdb D call of TRBD1 is not possible without DNA. Germline loops: CDR1 LGHNA, CDR2 YNFKEQ. The CDR3 is 15 amino acids.

The chain employs TRBV9 and TRBJ2-7; TCRdb gives TRBD2 as the D gene, but with no DNA this cannot be confirmed. Germline CDR1 and CDR2: SGDLS and YYNGEE. The CDR3 loop spans 15 amino acids. CDR3 sequence reads: CASSEEGSGAYEQYF.

CDR3 sequence: CASSSPRTGKAIQYF. The rearrangement joins TRBV6-5 to TRBJ2-4; the TCRdb D gene call, TRBD1, has no DNA to confirm it. The CDR3 is made up of 15 amino acids. Per germline, CDR1 MNHEY and CDR2 SVGAGI.

The chain combines TRBV5-6 with TRBJ2-2; no DNA is available, so the TRBD2 call from TCRdb remains unchecked. This CDR3 contains 15 residues. Germline loops: CDR1 SGHDT, CDR2 YYEEEE. This CDR3 reads CASRKRGGDTGELFF.